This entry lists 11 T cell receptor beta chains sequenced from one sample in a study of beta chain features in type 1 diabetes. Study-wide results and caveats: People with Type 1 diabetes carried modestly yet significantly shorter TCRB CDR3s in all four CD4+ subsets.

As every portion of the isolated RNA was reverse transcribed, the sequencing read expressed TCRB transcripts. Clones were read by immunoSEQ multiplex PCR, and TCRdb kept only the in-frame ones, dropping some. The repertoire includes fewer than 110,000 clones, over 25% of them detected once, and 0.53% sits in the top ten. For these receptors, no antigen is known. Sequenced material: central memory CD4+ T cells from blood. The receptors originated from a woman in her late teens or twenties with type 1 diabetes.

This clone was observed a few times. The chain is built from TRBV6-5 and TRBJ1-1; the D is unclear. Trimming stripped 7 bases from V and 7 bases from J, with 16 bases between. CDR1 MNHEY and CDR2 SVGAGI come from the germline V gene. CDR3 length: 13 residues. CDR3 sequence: CASISTGRSEAFF. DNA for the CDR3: TGTGCCAGCATTAGTACGGGTAGAAGTGAAGCTTTCTTT.

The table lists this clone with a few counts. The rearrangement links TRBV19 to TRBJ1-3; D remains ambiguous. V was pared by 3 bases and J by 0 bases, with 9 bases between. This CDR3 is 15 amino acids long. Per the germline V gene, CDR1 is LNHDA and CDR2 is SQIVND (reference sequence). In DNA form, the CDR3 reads TGTGCCAGTAGTATCCTGGGCCGCTCTGGAAACACCATATATTTT. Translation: CASSILGRSGNTIYF. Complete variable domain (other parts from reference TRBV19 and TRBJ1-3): DGGITQSPKYLFRKEGQNVTLSCEQNLNHDAMYWYRQDPGQGLRLIYYSQIVNDFQKGDIAEGYSVSREKKESFPLTVTSAQKNPTAFYLCASSILGRSGNTIYFGEGSWLTVV.

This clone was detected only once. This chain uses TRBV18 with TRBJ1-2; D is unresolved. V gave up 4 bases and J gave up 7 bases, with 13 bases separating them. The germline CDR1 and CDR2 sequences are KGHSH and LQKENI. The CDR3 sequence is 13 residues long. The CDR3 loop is CASSLYGSSGYTF. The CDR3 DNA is TGTGCCAGCTCACTGTACGGGTCCAGTGGCTACACCTTC.

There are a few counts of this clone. Here the CDR3 reads CASSQDPGQGDQPQHF. For the CDR3, the DNA is TGCGCCAGCAGCCAAGATCCCGGACAGGGCGATCAGCCCCAGCATTTT. The chain joins TRBV4-3 to TRBJ1-5, with 8 bases identical to TRBD1. With 0 bases clipped from V and 5 bases from J, the junction kept 6 bases outside the gene matches. The V gene's germline CDR1 is LGHNA and CDR2 YSLEER. This CDR3 contains 16 residues.

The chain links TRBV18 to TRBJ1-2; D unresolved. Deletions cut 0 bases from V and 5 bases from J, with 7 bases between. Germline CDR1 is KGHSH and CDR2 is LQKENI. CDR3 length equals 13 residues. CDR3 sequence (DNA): TGTGCCAGCTCACCACCGAGCGCGTATGGCTACACCTTC. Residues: CASSPPSAYGYTF. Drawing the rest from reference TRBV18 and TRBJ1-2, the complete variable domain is NAGVMQNPRHLVRRRGQEARLRCSPMKGHSHVYWYRQLPEEGLKFMVYLQKENIIDESGMPKERFSAEFPKEGPSILRIQQVVRGDSAAYFCASSPPSAYGYTFGSGTRLTVV.

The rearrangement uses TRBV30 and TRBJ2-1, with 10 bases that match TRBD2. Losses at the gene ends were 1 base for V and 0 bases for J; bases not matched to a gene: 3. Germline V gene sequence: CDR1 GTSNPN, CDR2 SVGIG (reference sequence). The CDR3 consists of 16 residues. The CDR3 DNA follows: TGTGCCTGGAGTGCTAGCGGGAGCAGCTCCTACAATGAGCAGTTCTTC. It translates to CAWSASGSSSYNEQFF.

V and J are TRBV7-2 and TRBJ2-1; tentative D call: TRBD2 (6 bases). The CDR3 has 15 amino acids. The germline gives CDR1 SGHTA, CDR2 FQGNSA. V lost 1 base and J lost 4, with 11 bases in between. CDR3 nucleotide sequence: TGTGCCAGCAGCTTAGTAGCGGAGGTTTACAATGAGCAGTTCTTC. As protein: CASSLVAEVYNEQFF.

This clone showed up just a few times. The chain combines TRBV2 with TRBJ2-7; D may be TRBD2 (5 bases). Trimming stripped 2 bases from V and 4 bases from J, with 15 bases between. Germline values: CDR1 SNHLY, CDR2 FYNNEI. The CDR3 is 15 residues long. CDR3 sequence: CASSESGGVGYEQYF. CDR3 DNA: TGTGCCAGCAGTGAATCCGGAGGAGTAGGATACGAGCAGTACTTC.

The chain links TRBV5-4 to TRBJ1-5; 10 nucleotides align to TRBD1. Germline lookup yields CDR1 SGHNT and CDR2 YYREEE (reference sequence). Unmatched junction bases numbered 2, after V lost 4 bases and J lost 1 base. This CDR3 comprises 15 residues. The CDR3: CASSQTGGSNQPQHF. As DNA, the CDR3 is TGTGCCAGCAGCCAGACAGGGGGCAGCAATCAGCCCCAGCATTTT.

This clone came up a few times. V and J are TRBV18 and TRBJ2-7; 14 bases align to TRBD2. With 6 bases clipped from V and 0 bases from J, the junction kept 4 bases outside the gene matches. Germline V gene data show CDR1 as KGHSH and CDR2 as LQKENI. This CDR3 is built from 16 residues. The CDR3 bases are TGTGCCAGCTCCCCGGGACTAGCGGGAGTCTCCTACGAGCAGTACTTC. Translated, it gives CASSPGLAGVSYEQYF.

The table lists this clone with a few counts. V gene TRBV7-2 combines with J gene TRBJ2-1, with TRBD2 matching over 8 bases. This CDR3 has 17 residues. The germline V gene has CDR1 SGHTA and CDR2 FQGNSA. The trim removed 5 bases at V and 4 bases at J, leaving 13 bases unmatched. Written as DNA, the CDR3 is TGTGCCAGCAGCGCGTGGGCCGGGACTAGGGCATACAATGAGCAGTTCTTC. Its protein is CASSAWAGTRAYNEQFF.